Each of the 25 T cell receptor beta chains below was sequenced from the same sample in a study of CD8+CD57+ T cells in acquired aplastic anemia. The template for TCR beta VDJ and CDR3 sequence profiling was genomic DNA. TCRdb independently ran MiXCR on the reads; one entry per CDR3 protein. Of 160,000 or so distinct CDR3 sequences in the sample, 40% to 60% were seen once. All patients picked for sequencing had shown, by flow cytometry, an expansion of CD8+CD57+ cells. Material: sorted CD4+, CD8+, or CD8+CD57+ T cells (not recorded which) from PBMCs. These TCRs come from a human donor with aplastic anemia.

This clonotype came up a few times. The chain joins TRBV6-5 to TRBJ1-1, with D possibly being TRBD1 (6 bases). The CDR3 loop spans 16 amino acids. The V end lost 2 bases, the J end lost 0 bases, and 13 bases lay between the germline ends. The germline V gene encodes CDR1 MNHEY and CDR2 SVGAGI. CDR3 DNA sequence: TGTGCCAGCAGTTACACCCCGGGACAACTGAACACTGAAGCTTTCTTT. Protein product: CASSYTPGQLNTEAFF.

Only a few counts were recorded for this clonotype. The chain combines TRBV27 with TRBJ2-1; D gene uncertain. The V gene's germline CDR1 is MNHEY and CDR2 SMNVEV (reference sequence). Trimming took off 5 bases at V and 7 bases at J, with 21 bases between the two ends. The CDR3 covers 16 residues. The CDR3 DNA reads TGTGCCAGCAGTCCCTACGGAAATCTGGCGTGGAATGAGCAGTTCTTC. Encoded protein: CASSPYGNLAWNEQFF.

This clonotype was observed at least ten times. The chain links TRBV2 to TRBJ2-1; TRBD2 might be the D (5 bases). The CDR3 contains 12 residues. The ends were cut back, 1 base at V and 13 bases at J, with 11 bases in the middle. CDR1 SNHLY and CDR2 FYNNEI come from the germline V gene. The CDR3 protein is CASSEGADCQFF. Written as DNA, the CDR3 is TGTGCCAGCAGTGAAGGAGCGGACTGTCAGTTCTTC.

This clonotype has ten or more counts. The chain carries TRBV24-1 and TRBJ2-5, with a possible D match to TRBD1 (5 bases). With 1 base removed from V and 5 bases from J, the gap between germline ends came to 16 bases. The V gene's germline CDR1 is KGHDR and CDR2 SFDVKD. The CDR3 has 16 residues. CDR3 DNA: TGTGCCACCAGTGATTTTGCAGGGCCCGACGGGGAGACCCAGTACTTC. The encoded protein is CATSDFAGPDGETQYF.

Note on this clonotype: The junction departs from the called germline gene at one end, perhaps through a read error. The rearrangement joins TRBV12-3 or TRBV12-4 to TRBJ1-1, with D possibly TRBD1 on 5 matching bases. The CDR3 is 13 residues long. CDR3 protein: CASKRDGITEVFF. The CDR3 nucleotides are TGTGCCAGCAAGAGGGACGGGATCACTGAAGTTTTCTTT.

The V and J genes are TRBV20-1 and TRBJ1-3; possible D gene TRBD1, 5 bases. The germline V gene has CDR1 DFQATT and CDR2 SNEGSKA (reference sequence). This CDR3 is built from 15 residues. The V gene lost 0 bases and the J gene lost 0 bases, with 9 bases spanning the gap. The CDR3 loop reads CSARDRVASGNTIYF. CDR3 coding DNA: TGCAGTGCTAGAGACAGGGTAGCCTCTGGAAACACCATATATTTT.

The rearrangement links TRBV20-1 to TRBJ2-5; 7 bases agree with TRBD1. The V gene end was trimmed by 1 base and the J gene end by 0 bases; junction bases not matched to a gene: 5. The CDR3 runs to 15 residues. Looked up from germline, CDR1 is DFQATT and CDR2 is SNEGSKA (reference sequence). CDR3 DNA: TGCAGTGCTAGAGTTGACAGGGAGAACCAAGAGACCCAGTACTTC. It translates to CSARVDRENQETQYF.

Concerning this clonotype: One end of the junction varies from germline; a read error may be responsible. CDR3 region: CVTSDPQGLAGANVLTF. In DNA, the CDR3 is TGTGTCACCAGTGATCCGCAGGGCCTCGCAGGGGCTAACGTCCTGACTTTC. The rearrangement joins TRBV24-1 to TRBJ2-6; possibly TRBD1 for D (6 bases). CDR1 is KGHDR and CDR2 is SFDVKD in the germline V gene. The CDR3 runs to 17 residues.

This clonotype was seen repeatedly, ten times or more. CDR3 residues: CASSQELRGTEAFF. For the CDR3, the DNA is TGTGCCAGCAGCCAAGAGTTACGTGGAACTGAAGCTTTCTTT. The chain uses TRBV14 and TRBJ1-1, with D unresolved. Germline values: CDR1 SGHDN, CDR2 FVKESK. The CDR3 spans 14 residues. V gave up 0 bases and J gave up 5 bases, with 10 bases separating them.

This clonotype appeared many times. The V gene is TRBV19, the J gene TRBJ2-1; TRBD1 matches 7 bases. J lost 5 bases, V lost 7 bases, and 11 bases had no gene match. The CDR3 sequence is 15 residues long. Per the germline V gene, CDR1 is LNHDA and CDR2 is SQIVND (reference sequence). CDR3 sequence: CASTETGLEDNEQFF. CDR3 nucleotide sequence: TGTGCCAGTACCGAGACAGGGCTGGAAGACAATGAGCAGTTCTTC.

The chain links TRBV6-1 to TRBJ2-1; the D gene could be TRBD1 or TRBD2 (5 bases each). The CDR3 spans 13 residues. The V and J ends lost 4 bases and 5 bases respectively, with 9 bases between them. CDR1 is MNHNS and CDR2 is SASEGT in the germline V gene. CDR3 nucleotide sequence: TGTGCCAGCAGTGGGGGACGGAACAATGAGCAGTTCTTC. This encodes CASSGGRNNEQFF.

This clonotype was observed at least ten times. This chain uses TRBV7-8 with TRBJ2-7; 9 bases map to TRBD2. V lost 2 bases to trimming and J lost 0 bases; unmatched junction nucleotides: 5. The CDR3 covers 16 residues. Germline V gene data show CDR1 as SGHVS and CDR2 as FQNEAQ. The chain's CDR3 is CASSLSAGGYSYEQYF. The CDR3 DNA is TGTGCCAGCAGCTTATCAGCGGGAGGTTACTCCTACGAGCAGTACTTC.

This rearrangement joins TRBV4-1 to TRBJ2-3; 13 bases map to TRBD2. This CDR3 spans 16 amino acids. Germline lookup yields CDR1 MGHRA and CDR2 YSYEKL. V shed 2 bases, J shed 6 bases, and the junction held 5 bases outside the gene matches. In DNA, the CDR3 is TGCGCCAGCAGCCAACCATGGACTAGCGGGAGTGATACGCAGTATTTT. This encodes CASSQPWTSGSDTQYF.

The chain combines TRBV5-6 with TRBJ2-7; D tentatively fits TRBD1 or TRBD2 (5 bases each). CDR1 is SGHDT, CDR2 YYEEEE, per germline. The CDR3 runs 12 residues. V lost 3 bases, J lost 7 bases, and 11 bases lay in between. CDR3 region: CASSSGRGEQYF. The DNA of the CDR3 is TGTGCCAGCAGCTCAGGGCGAGGGGAGCAGTACTTC.

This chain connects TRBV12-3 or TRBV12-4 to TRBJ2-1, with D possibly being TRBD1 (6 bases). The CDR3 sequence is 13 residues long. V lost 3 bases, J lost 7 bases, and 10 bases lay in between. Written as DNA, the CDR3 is TGTGCCAGCAGTTTCGGGACACGGAATGAGCAGTTCTTC. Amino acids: CASSFGTRNEQFF.

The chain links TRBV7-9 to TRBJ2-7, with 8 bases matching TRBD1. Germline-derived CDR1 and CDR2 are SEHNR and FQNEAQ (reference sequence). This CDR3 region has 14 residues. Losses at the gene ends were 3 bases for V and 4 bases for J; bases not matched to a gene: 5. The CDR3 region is CASSFATGGYEQYF. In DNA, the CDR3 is TGTGCCAGCAGCTTCGCTACAGGGGGATACGAGCAGTACTTC.

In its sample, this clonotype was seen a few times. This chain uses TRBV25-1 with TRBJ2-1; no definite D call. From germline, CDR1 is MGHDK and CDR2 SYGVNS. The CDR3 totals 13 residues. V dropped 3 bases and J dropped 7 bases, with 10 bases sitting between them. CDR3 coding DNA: TGTGCCAGCAGTGATCGAAAGCATAATGAGCAGTTCTTC. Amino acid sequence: CASSDRKHNEQFF.

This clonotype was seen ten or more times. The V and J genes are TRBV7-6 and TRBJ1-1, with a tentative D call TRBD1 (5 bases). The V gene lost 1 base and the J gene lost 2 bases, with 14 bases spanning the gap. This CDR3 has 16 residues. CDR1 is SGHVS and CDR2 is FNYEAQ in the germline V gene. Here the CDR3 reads CASSLDIRGNNTEAFF. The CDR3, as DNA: TGTGCCAGCAGCTTAGATATTAGGGGAAACAACACTGAAGCTTTCTTT.

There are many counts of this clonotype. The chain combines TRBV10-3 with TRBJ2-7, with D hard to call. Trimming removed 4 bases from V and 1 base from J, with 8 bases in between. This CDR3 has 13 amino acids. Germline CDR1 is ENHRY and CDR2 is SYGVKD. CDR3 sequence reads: CAISGTESYEQYF. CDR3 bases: TGTGCCATCAGTGGGACGGAGTCCTACGAGCAGTACTTC.

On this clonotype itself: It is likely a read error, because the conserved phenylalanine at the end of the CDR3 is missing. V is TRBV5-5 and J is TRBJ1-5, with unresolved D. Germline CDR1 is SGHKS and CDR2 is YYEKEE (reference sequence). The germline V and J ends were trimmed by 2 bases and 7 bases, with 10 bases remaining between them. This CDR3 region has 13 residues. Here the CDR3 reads CASSLEAEQPQHL. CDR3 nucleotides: TGTGCCAGCAGCTTAGAGGCAGAACAGCCCCAGCATCTT.

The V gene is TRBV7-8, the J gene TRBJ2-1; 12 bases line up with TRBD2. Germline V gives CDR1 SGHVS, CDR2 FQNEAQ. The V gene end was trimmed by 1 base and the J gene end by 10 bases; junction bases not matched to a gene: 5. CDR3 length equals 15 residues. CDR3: CASSLGLAGGGEQFF. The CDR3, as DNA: TGTGCCAGCAGCTTAGGTCTAGCGGGAGGGGGGGAGCAGTTCTTC.

In nucleotides, the CDR3 is TGTGCCAGCAGCACCCCCGGGACGGACACCTTCGAGCAGTACTTC. Its protein product is CASSTPGTDTFEQYF. The chain joins TRBV7-9 to TRBJ2-7, with D perhaps matching TRBD1 or TRBD2 (5 bases each). The V gene lost 5 bases and the J gene lost 6 bases, with 20 bases spanning the gap. Germline CDR1 is SEHNR and CDR2 is FQNEAQ (reference sequence). The CDR3 is made up of 15 amino acids.

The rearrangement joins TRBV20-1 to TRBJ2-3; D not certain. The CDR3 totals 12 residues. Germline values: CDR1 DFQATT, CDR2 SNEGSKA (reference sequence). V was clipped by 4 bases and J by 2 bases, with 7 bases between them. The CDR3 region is CSATTFTDTQYF. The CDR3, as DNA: TGCAGTGCTACTACTTTCACAGATACGCAGTATTTT.

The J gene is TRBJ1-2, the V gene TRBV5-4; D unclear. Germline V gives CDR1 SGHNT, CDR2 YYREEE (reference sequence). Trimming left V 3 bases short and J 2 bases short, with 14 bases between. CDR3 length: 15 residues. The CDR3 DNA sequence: TGTGCCAGCAGCTCGGTAGCAGTGAAGAACTATGGCTACACCTTC. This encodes CASSSVAVKNYGYTF.

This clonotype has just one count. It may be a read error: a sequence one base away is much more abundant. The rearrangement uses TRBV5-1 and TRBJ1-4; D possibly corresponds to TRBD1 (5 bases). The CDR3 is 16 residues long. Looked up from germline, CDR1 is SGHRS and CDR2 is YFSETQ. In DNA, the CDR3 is TGCGCCAGCAGCTTGGGAGGGGTCGCAACTAATGAAAAACTGTCTTTT. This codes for CASSLGGVATNEKLSF.